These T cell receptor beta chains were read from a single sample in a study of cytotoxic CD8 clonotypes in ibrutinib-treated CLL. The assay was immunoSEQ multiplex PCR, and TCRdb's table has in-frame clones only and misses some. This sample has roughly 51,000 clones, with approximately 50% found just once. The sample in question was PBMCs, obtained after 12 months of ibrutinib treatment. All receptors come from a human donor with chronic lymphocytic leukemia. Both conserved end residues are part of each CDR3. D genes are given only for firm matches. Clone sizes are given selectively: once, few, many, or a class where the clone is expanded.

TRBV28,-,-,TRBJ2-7,CASSTPRGAEQYF,TGTGCCAGCAGCACACCTAGGGGGGCCGAGCAGTACTTC
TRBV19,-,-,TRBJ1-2,CASSSDRRGYTF,TGTGCCAGTAGTTCCGACAGGCGAGGCTACACCTTC
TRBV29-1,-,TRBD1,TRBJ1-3,CSVVWTGGAGNTIYF,TGCAGCGTTGTTTGGACAGGGGGCGCGGGAAACACCATATATTTT
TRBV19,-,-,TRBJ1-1,CASSIGGRTANTEAFF,TGTGCCAGTAGTATAGGGGGGCGTACAGCCAACACTGAAGCTTTCTTT
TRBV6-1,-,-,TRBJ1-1,CASRFGGKNTEAFF,TGTGCCAGCCGTTTTGGGGGTAAGAACACTGAAGCTTTCTTT
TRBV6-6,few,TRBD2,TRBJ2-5,CASSQRTSGSETQYF,TGTGCCAGCAGTCAGCGGACCAGCGGGAGTGAGACCCAGTACTTC
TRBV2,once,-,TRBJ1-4,CASRGPGATNEKLFF,TGTGCCAGCAGGGGCCCAGGGGCAACTAATGAAAAACTGTTTTTT
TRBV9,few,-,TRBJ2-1,CASSPLRASYNEQFF,TGTGCCAGCAGCCCCCTCCGGGCTAGCTACAATGAGCAGTTCTTC
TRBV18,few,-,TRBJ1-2,CASSPVQDYGYTF,TGTGCCAGCTCACCCGTACAGGACTATGGCTACACCTTC
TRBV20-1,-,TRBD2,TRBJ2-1,CSASYGREQFF,TGCAGTGCTAGTTACGGGAGGGAGCAGTTCTTC